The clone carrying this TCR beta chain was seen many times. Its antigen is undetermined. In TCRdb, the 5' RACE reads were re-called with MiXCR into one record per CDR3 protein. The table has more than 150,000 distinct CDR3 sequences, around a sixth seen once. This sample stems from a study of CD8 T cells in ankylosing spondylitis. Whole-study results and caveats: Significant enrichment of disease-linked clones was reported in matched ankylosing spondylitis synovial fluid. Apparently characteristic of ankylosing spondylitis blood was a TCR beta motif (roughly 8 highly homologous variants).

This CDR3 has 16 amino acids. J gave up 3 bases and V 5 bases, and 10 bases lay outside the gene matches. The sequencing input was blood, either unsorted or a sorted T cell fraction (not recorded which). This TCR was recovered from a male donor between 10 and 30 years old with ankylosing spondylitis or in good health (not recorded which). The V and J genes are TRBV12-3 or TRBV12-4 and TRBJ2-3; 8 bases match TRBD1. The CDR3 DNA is TGTGCCAGCAGTACGTACCGGGACAGGTCTACAGATACGCAGTATTTT. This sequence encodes CASSTYRDRSTDTQYF.